One and the same sample provided the 30 T cell receptor beta chains below, sequenced in a study of beta chain features in type 1 diabetes. Expressed TCRB transcripts got sequenced, as all isolated RNA was reverse transcribed. Some clones are missing from TCRdb's copy, which holds only in-frame ones; the method was immunoSEQ multiplex PCR. This repertoire shows around 200,000 clones, about 13% found once; its top ten account for approximately 0.62%. Sequenced input: central memory CD4+ T cells from blood. The receptors come from a woman younger than 30 in good health.

There are a few counts of this clone. V gene TRBV5-6 combines with J gene TRBJ1-4; D ambiguous. Trimming left V 0 bases short and J 0 bases short, with 9 bases between. The germline V gene has CDR1 SGHDT and CDR2 YYEEEE. The CDR3 is 16 amino acids. The CDR3, as DNA: TGTGCCAGCAGCTTGGGAGACGGAGCAACTAATGAAAAACTGTTTTTT. As protein: CASSLGDGATNEKLFF.

The rearrangement uses TRBV20-1 and TRBJ2-7; no clear D. The length of the CDR3 is 11 residues. Deletions cut 5 bases from V and 3 bases from J, with 8 bases between. The germline V gene has CDR1 DFQATT and CDR2 SNEGSKA (reference sequence). The chain's CDR3 is CSAWSIYEQYF. DNA of the CDR3: TGCAGTGCTTGGAGCATCTACGAGCAGTACTTC.

This clone showed up just a few times. V and J are TRBV5-1 and TRBJ2-7; weak D call: TRBD1 (5 bases). The V gene's germline CDR1 is SGHRS and CDR2 YFSETQ. Trimming pared 0 bases from V and 2 bases from J, leaving 6 bases between. The length of the CDR3 is 13 residues. The CDR3 is CASSLEQAYEQYF. CDR3 DNA: TGCGCCAGCAGCTTGGAACAGGCCTACGAGCAGTACTTC.

The genes are TRBV23-1 and TRBJ1-1; D is perhaps TRBD1 (6 bases). TRBV23-1 is given ORF status, its function remaining uncertain. The CDR3 runs 13 residues. Trimming removed 0 bases from V and 6 bases from J, with 8 bases in between. The CDR3 spells CASSQSKGAEAFF. The DNA for the CDR3 is TGCGCCAGCAGTCAATCGAAGGGGGCTGAAGCTTTCTTT.

This clone was observed a handful of times. CDR3 sequence: CASTGAGRSTDTQYF. The CDR3 bases are TGTGCCAGCACCGGCGCCGGCAGGAGCACAGATACGCAGTATTTT. The rearrangement uses TRBV19 and TRBJ2-3, with D unclear. Trimming pared 9 bases from V and 0 bases from J, leaving 16 bases between. This CDR3 is 15 amino acids long. The germline V gene encodes CDR1 LNHDA and CDR2 SQIVND (reference sequence).

The sample holds a few counts of this clone. The chain carries TRBV7-2 and TRBJ1-1; tentative D call: TRBD1 (6 bases). The germline CDR1 and CDR2 sequences are SGHTA and FQGNSA. Trimming left V 5 bases short and J 2 bases short, with 12 bases between. The CDR3 is 14 residues long. This chain's CDR3 is CASSRGGVNTEAFF. The CDR3 DNA reads as TGTGCCAGCAGCAGAGGGGGGGTTAACACTGAAGCTTTCTTT.

Only a few counts were recorded for this clone. Other DNA variants within this sample encode the same CDR3. This chain links TRBV30 with TRBJ1-5; D unclear. The V gene's germline CDR1 is GTSNPN and CDR2 SVGIG (reference sequence). Trimming shortened V by 0 bases and J by 2 bases, and 5 bases separated the two germline ends. The CDR3 spans 13 residues. The CDR3 DNA reads as TGTGCCTGGAGTGTCCAGGGCAATCAGCCCCAGCATTTT. Protein product: CAWSVQGNQPQHF.

The table lists this clone with a few counts. The rearrangement joins TRBV9 to TRBJ2-7, with a tentative D call TRBD1 (6 bases). Germline V gene lookup returns CDR1 SGDLS and CDR2 YYNGEE. V gave up 2 bases and J gave up 5 bases, with 20 bases separating them. CDR3 length: 16 amino acids. The CDR3 protein is CASSVLGGQKYDEQYF. In DNA form, the CDR3 reads TGTGCCAGCAGCGTGTTAGGTGGACAGAAGTACGACGAGCAGTACTTC.

The V gene is TRBV5-1, the J gene TRBJ2-7; D unresolved. The CDR3 extends over 11 amino acids. V was trimmed by 5 bases and J by 4 bases, leaving 7 bases between them. CDR1 and CDR2 from the germline V gene are SGHRS and YFSETQ. Written as DNA, the CDR3 is TGCGCCAGCAGGATGACATACGAGCAGTACTTC. Translation gives CASRMTYEQYF.

This sequence joins TRBV2 and TRBJ2-2; 10 bases fit TRBD1. The CDR3 spans 15 residues. From germline, CDR1 is SNHLY and CDR2 FYNNEI. The ends lost 4 bases at V and 9 bases at J; junction bases unmatched: 8. CDR3 loop: CASSASRDRGRELFF. CDR3 nucleotides: TGTGCCAGCAGTGCGAGCCGGGACAGGGGAAGGGAGCTGTTTTTT.

The chain is built from TRBV2 and TRBJ2-1, with 8 bases lining up with TRBD1. The junction had 7 bases not matched to a gene; V was cut back by 2 bases and J by 10 bases. Germline V gene lookup returns CDR1 SNHLY and CDR2 FYNNEI. CDR3 length: 14 amino acids. CDR3 protein: CASSEWTGSGEQFF. DNA of the CDR3: TGTGCCAGCAGTGAATGGACAGGGAGCGGGGAGCAGTTCTTC.

This clone was seen only a few times. J is TRBJ2-1 and V is TRBV7-2, with D possibly TRBD2 on 5 matching bases. Germline V gives CDR1 SGHTA, CDR2 FQGNSA. The CDR3 has 12 residues. Trimming stripped 0 bases from V and 9 bases from J, with 6 bases between. CDR3 residues: CASSLARAEQFF. The CDR3 DNA follows: TGTGCCAGCAGCTTAGCGAGGGCTGAGCAGTTCTTC.

Ten or more counts support this clone. The chain joins TRBV11-2 to TRBJ2-3, with TRBD2 matching 10 bases. Unmatched junction bases numbered 9, after V lost 5 bases and J lost 4 bases. The CDR3 loop spans 16 amino acids. Germline CDR1 and CDR2: SGHAT and FQNNGV. The CDR3 region is CASSIRAGGGADTQYF. In DNA, the CDR3 is TGTGCCAGCAGCATCCGAGCGGGAGGGGGGGCAGATACGCAGTATTTT.

This clone has only a few counts. J is TRBJ2-7 and V is TRBV6-5; 11 positions match TRBD2. The CDR3 is made up of 14 amino acids. Germline V gene sequence: CDR1 MNHEY, CDR2 SVGAGI. V shed 9 bases, J shed 4 bases, and the junction held 8 bases outside the gene matches. The CDR3 nucleotides read TGTGCCAGTTCTAGCGGGAGGCTCGGGTACGAGCAGTACTTC. Residues: CASSSGRLGYEQYF.

This chain connects TRBV28 to TRBJ2-1; 8 positions agree with TRBD2. Germline CDR1 and CDR2: MDHEN and SYDVKM. After removal of 4 bases from V and 3 bases from J, the junction contained 14 bases not matched to a gene. The CDR3 is 18 amino acids. The CDR3 DNA reads as TGTGCCAGCAGTTCTCTCTCCGGGACTAGAGCTTTCTACAATGAGCAGTTCTTC. Protein sequence: CASSSLSGTRAFYNEQFF.

This clone was recorded at least ten times. The chain joins TRBV30 to TRBJ2-7, with 13 bases identical to TRBD2. The CDR3 totals 15 residues. Unmatched junction bases numbered 4, after V lost 3 bases and J lost 2 bases. Looked up from germline, CDR1 is GTSNPN and CDR2 is SVGIG (reference sequence). Here the CDR3 DNA reads TGTGCCTGGAGGACCGGGACTAGCGGGGCCTACGAGCAGTACTTC. It specifies CAWRTGTSGAYEQYF. The full variable domain, rest sourced from reference TRBV30 and TRBJ2-7, is SQTIHQWPATLVQPVGSPLSLECTVEGTSNPNLYWYRQAAGRGLQLLFYSVGIGQISSEVPQNLSASRPQDRQFILSSKKLLLSDSGFYLCAWRTGTSGAYEQYFGPGTRLTVT.

This clone was observed a handful of times. The rearrangement joins TRBV7-6 to TRBJ2-7, with D possibly matching TRBD2 (6 bases). Germline-derived CDR1 and CDR2 are SGHVS and FNYEAQ. The CDR3 has 14 amino acids. Between the trimmed V and J ends, which lost 5 bases and 0 bases, there was a span of 11 bases. CDR3: CASSPLTSSYEQYF. The CDR3 DNA follows: TGTGCCAGCAGCCCCTTGACTAGCTCCTACGAGCAGTACTTC.

Ten or more counts support this clone. Other DNA sequences of this sample code for an identical CDR3. This rearrangement joins TRBV29-1 to TRBJ2-2; TRBD1 matches 8 bases. CDR3 length equals 15 residues. V shed 6 bases and J 0 bases; nucleotides not matched to a gene: 6. The germline gives CDR1 SQVTM, CDR2 ANQGSEA. CDR3 nucleotide sequence: TGCAGCGTATCGGGACAGGCGACGAACACCGGGGAGCTGTTTTTT. Residues: CSVSGQATNTGELFF.

This chain links TRBV5-1 with TRBJ1-1; 9 bases map to TRBD1. V shed 4 bases, J shed 1 base, and the junction held 5 bases outside the gene matches. Per germline, CDR1 SGHRS and CDR2 YFSETQ. This CDR3 contains 15 residues. The CDR3 nucleotides are TGCGCCAGCAGCGGCAGACAGGGGGGGAACACTGAAGCTTTCTTT. Residues: CASSGRQGGNTEAFF.

This clone was observed a handful of times. The rearrangement joins TRBV5-1 to TRBJ2-6; no reliable D call. This CDR3 comprises 16 residues. The germline V gene has CDR1 SGHRS and CDR2 YFSETQ. V was trimmed by 0 bases and J by 0 bases, leaving 7 bases between them. For the CDR3, the DNA is TGCGCCAGCAGCTTGGTACAGAGCTCTGGGGCCAACGTCCTGACTTTC. Its protein is CASSLVQSSGANVLTF.

The chain links TRBV5-4 to TRBJ1-2; TRBD1 matches 9 bases. Germline CDR1 SGHNT, CDR2 YYREEE (reference sequence). The V gene end was trimmed by 7 bases and the J gene end by 8 bases; junction bases not matched to a gene: 9. CDR3 size: 13 residues. CDR3 coding DNA: TGTGCCAGCTGGGGACAGGGCAATTACGGCTACACCTTC. This gives the protein CASWGQGNYGYTF. The whole variable domain, filled in from reference TRBV5-4 and TRBJ1-2, reads ETGVTQSPTHLIKTRGQQVTLRCSSQSGHNTVSWYQQALGQGPQFIFQYYREEENGRGNFPPRFSGLQFPNYSSELNVNALELDDSALYLCASWGQGNYGYTFGSGTRLTVV.

The gene calls are TRBV14 and TRBJ2-7; 7 positions agree with TRBD1. The CDR3 runs to 15 residues. Germline CDR1 reads SGHDN; CDR2 reads FVKESK. Losses at the gene ends were 4 bases for V and 2 bases for J; bases not matched to a gene: 8. CDR3 sequence reads: CASSPTGVPPYEQYF. The CDR3 nucleotides are TGTGCCAGCAGCCCAACAGGGGTTCCGCCCTACGAGCAGTACTTC.

This clone occurred a few times. The chain couples TRBV27 to TRBJ2-7; D possibly corresponds to TRBD2 (5 bases). Germline V gene sequence: CDR1 MNHEY, CDR2 SMNVEV (reference sequence). The CDR3 has 15 amino acids. Trimming shortened V by 3 bases and J by 3 bases, and 15 bases separated the two germline ends. The CDR3 DNA reads as TGTGCCAGCAGTTTTAGGGCTAGCAGGAACTACGAGCAGTACTTC. Its protein product is CASSFRASRNYEQYF.

The chain uses TRBV18 and TRBJ1-1; TRBD1 might be the D (5 bases). From germline, CDR1 is KGHSH and CDR2 LQKENI. The V and J ends lost 4 bases and 1 base respectively, with 7 bases between them. CDR3 length: 13 amino acids. Written as DNA, the CDR3 is TGTGCCAGCTCACAAGGACAGAACACTGAAGCTTTCTTT. Translation gives CASSQGQNTEAFF. Filled out from reference TRBV18 and TRBJ1-1, the complete variable domain reads NAGVMQNPRHLVRRRGQEARLRCSPMKGHSHVYWYRQLPEEGLKFMVYLQKENIIDESGMPKERFSAEFPKEGPSILRIQQVVRGDSAAYFCASSQGQNTEAFFGQGTRLTVV.

This chain joins TRBV15 and TRBJ1-1; the match to TRBD1 covers 10 bases. The end of the DNA fits TRBJ2-2 better, so the J call may be wrong. The CDR3 is 14 amino acids. The germline CDR1 and CDR2 sequences are LNHNV and YYDKDF (reference sequence). The CDR3 loop is CATGPGQGTGELFF. CDR3 bases: TGTGCCACCGGCCCGGGACAGGGGACCGGGGAGCTGTTTTTT.

This clone was found a few times. The V and J genes are TRBV30 and TRBJ1-1; D is undetermined. V was shortened by 2 bases and J by 0 bases, with 7 bases between the two germline ends. The germline V gene has CDR1 GTSNPN and CDR2 SVGIG (reference sequence). CDR3 length equals 13 residues. This CDR3 is CAWSRGVNTEAFF. CDR3 DNA: TGTGCCTGGAGTAGAGGTGTGAACACTGAAGCTTTCTTT.

This clone has only a few counts. This chain joins TRBV5-1 and TRBJ2-5; 7 positions agree with TRBD1. CDR1 and CDR2 (germline): SGHRS, YFSETQ. J gave up 4 bases and V 4 bases, and 7 bases lay outside the gene matches. The CDR3 is 14 amino acids. The CDR3 spells CASSPYRQGETQYF. The CDR3, as DNA: TGCGCCAGCAGCCCATACAGACAGGGAGAGACCCAGTACTTC.

The CDR3 reads CASSIDGLSYGYTF. CDR3 sequence (DNA): TGTGCCAGTAGTATAGATGGTCTGAGCTATGGCTACACCTTC. This chain links TRBV19 with TRBJ1-2; D unresolved. The CDR3 loop spans 14 amino acids. Germline V gene lookup returns CDR1 LNHDA and CDR2 SQIVND (reference sequence). Trimming stripped 0 bases from V and 4 bases from J, with 9 bases between.

This clone occurred a few times. V gene TRBV5-6 combines with J gene TRBJ2-5, with 7 bases identical to TRBD1. V was pared by 2 bases and J by 3 bases, with 1 base of the junction left unmatched. The CDR3 sequence is 13 residues long. Germline V gene data show CDR1 as SGHDT and CDR2 as YYEEEE. As DNA, the CDR3 is TGTGCCAGCAGCTTCACAGGGGAAGAGACCCAGTACTTC. Its translation is CASSFTGEETQYF.

The genes are TRBV5-4 and TRBJ2-7; D gene uncertain. CDR1 SGHNT and CDR2 YYREEE come from the germline V gene (reference sequence). The CDR3 spans 13 residues. The germline V and J ends were trimmed by 4 bases and 7 bases, with 15 bases remaining between them. The CDR3 region has the DNA TGTGCCAGCAGCCCCGAGCGCGTTGGGGAGCAGTACTTC. As protein: CASSPERVGEQYF.